These 8 T cell receptor beta chains were sequenced from one sample in a study of a mutant IDH1 vaccine in newly diagnosed glioma. Assay used: immunoSEQ multiplex PCR; TCRdb lists only in-frame clones, some missing. The sample lists 20,000 to 25,000 clones; 79% were seen once. Their antigens are not known. Time point specified: week 11, during vaccination. Vaccine doses each comprised 300 ug of mutant IDH1 20-mer peptide, with topical imiquimod. The specimen was PBMCs, collected from a glioma patient whose treatment included an IDH1 peptide vaccine. These TCRs come from a man in his forties or fifties with glioma.

CDR3 region: CASSITGTSDSDTQYF. In nucleotides, the CDR3 is TGTGCCAGTAGTATCACCGGGACTAGCGATTCAGATACGCAGTATTTT. The V gene is TRBV19, the J gene TRBJ2-3; 10 nucleotides line up with TRBD2. V lost 3 bases to trimming and J lost 4 bases; unmatched junction nucleotides: 7. This CDR3 has 16 residues. Germline CDR1 and CDR2: LNHDA and SQIVND (reference sequence). Drawing the rest from reference TRBV19 and TRBJ2-3, the complete variable domain is DGGITQSPKYLFRKEGQNVTLSCEQNLNHDAMYWYRQDPGQGLRLIYYSQIVNDFQKGDIAEGYSVSREKKESFPLTVTSAQKNPTAFYLCASSITGTSDSDTQYFGPGTRLTVL.

The V and J genes are TRBV5-4 and TRBJ2-7, with 7 bases aligning to TRBD2. The CDR3 has 16 residues. Germline-derived CDR1 and CDR2 are SGHNT and YYREEE (reference sequence). V shed 4 bases and J 5 bases; nucleotides not matched to a gene: 15. DNA of the CDR3: TGTGCCAGCAGCCCCCTTAGCGGGTATCCTTTCGACGAGCAGTACTTC. This codes for CASSPLSGYPFDEQYF.

The chain links TRBV5-4 to TRBJ2-5; D is undetermined. Germline V gives CDR1 SGHNT, CDR2 YYREEE (reference sequence). Trimming pared 4 bases from V and 5 bases from J, leaving 9 bases between. The length of the CDR3 is 12 residues. DNA of the CDR3: TGTGCCAGCAGCCAGCTGACGGAGACCCAGTACTTC. As protein: CASSQLTETQYF.

The chain recombines TRBV6-1 with TRBJ1-2; possibly TRBD1 for D (6 bases). There are 14 residues in the CDR3. V was clipped by 7 bases and J by 1 base, with 13 bases between them. Germline V gene lookup returns CDR1 MNHNS and CDR2 SASEGT. The CDR3 bases are TGTGCCAGCACTACTAGACAGGTTAACTATGGCTACACCTTC. It translates to CASTTRQVNYGYTF.

The chain employs TRBV13 and TRBJ1-2; 11 nucleotides line up with TRBD1. The CDR3 sequence is 17 residues long. Per germline, CDR1 PRHDT and CDR2 FYEKMQ (reference sequence). Trimming cost V 1 base and J 8 bases; bases outside gene matches: 12. CDR3 in DNA: TGTGCCAGCAGCTTAGAGGCAACTGGACAGGGGGCAGGCGGCTACACCTTC. Encoded protein: CASSLEATGQGAGGYTF.

V usage is TRBV5-8 and J usage is TRBJ1-1, with 9 bases identical to TRBD1. Germline V gene sequence: CDR1 SGHTS, CDR2 YDEGEE. The CDR3 covers 14 residues. Trimming cost V 3 bases and J 2 bases; bases outside gene matches: 2. The CDR3: CASSWGQGNTEAFF. The CDR3 DNA is TGTGCCAGCAGCTGGGGACAGGGAAACACTGAAGCTTTCTTT.

V usage is TRBV21-1 and J usage is TRBJ2-3; no check of the table's D call, TRBD2, against the DNA was made. TRBV21-1 is listed as a pseudogene. The CDR3 spans 17 residues. CDR3 region: CASSKVLRLAGRDTQYF. The CDR3 DNA reads as TGTGCCAGCAGCAAAGTACTCCGACTAGCGGGAAGAGATACGCAGTATTTT.

The genes are TRBV9 and TRBJ2-3, with TRBD2 as a possible D gene (5 bases). V was clipped by 1 base and J by 2 bases, with 11 bases between them. The CDR3 is 15 residues long. Per germline, CDR1 SGDLS and CDR2 YYNGEE. The CDR3 reads CASSVKDWDTDTQYF. Here the CDR3 DNA reads TGTGCCAGCAGCGTAAAGGACTGGGACACAGATACGCAGTATTTT.